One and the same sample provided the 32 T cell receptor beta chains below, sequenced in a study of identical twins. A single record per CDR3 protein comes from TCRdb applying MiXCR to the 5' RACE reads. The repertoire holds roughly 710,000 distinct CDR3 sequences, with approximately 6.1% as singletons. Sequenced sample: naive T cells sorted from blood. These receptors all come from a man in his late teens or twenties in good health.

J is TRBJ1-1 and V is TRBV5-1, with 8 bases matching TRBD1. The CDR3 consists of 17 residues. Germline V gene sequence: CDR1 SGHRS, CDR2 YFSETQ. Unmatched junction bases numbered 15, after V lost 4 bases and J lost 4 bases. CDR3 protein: CASSELRTGIGTTEAFF. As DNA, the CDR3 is TGCGCCAGCAGCGAACTGAGGACAGGGATCGGGACCACTGAAGCTTTCTTT. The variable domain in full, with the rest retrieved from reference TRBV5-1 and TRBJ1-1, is KAGVTQTPRYLIKTRGQQVTLSCSPISGHRSVSWYQQTPGQGLQFLFEYFSETQRNKGNFPGRFSGRQFSNSRSEMNVSTLELGDSALYLCASSELRTGIGTTEAFFGQGTRLTVV.

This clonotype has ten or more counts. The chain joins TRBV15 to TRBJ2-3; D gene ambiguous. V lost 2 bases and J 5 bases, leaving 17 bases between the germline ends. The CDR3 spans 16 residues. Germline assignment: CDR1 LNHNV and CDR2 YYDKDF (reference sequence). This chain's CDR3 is CATSRSVAGGGDTQYF. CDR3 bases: TGTGCCACCAGCAGAAGCGTGGCTGGCGGTGGAGATACGCAGTATTTT.

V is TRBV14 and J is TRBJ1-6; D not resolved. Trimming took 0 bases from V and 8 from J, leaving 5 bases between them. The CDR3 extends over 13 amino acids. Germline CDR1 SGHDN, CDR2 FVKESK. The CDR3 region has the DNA TGTGCCAGCAGCCAAGACTACTATTCACCCCTCCACTTT. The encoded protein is CASSQDYYSPLHF.

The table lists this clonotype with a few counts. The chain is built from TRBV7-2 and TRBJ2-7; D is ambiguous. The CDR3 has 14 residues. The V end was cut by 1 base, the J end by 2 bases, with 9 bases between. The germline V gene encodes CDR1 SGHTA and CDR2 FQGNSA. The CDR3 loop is CASSLVALTYEQYF. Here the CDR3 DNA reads TGTGCCAGCAGCTTAGTGGCTCTAACCTACGAGCAGTACTTC. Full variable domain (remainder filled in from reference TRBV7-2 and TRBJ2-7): GAGVSQSPSNKVTEKGKDVELRCDPISGHTALYWYRQSLGQGLEFLIYFQGNSAPDKSGLPSDRFSAERTGGSVSTLTIQRTQQEDSAVYLCASSLVALTYEQYFGPGTRLTVT.

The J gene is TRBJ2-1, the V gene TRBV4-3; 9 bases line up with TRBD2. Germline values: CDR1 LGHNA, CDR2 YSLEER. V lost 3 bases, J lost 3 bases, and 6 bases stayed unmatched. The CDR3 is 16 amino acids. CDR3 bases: TGCGCCAGCAGCCAGTTGACTAGCGGAATCTACAATGAGCAGTTCTTC. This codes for CASSQLTSGIYNEQFF.

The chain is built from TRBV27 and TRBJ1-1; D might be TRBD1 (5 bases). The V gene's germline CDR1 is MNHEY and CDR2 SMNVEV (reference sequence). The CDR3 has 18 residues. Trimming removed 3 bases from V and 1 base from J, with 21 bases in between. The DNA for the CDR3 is TGTGCCAGCAGTTTTCATAGAGGGACCGCCGAGGGGAACACTGAAGCTTTCTTT. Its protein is CASSFHRGTAEGNTEAFF.

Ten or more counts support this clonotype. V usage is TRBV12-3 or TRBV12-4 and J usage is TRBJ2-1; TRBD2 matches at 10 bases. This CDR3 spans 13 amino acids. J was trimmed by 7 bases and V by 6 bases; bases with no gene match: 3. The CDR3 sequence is CASRQREGNEQFF. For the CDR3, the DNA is TGTGCCAGCAGGCAGCGGGAGGGTAATGAGCAGTTCTTC.

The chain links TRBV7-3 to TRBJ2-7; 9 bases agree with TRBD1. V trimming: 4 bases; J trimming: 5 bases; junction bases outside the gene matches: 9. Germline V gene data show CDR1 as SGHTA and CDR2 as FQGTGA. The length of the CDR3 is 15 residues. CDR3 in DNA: TGTGCCAGCAGCTCAACAGGGGGCGGTTTGGACGAGCAGTACTTC. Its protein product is CASSSTGGGLDEQYF.

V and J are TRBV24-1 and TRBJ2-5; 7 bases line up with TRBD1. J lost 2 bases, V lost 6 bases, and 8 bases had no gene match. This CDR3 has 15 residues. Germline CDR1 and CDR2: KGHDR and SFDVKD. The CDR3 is CATSLQTGKQETQYF. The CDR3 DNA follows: TGTGCCACCAGTCTACAGACAGGGAAACAAGAGACCCAGTACTTC.

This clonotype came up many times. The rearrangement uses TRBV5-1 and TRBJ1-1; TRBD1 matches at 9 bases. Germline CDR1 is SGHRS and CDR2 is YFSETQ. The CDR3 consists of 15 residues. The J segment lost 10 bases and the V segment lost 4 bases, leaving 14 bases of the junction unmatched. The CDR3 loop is CASSPLPLGDRAAFF. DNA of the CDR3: TGCGCCAGCAGCCCCCTTCCTCTTGGGGACAGGGCAGCTTTCTTT.

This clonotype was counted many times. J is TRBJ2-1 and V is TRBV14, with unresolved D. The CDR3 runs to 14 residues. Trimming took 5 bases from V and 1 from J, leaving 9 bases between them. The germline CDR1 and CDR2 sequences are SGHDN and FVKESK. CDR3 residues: CASSYGLSYNEQFF. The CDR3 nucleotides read TGTGCCAGCAGCTACGGGTTGTCCTACAATGAGCAGTTCTTC. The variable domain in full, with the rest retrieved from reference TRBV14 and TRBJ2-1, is EAGVTQFPSHSVIEKGQTVTLRCDPISGHDNLYWYRRVMGKEIKFLLHFVKESKQDESGMPNNRFLAERTGGTYSTLKVQPAELEDSGVYFCASSYGLSYNEQFFGPGTRLTVL.

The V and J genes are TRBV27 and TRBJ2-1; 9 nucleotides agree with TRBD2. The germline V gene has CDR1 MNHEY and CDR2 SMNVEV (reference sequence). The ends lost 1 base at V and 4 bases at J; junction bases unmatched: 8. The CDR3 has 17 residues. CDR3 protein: CASSLLRLAGLYNEQFF. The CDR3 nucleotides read TGTGCCAGCAGTTTATTACGGCTAGCGGGGCTGTACAATGAGCAGTTCTTC.

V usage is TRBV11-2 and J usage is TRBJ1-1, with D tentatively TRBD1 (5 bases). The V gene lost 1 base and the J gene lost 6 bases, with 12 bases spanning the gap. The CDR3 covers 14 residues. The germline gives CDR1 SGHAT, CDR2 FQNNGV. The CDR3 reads CASSLGGALAEAFF. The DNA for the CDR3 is TGTGCCAGCAGCTTAGGGGGCGCTTTGGCTGAAGCTTTCTTT. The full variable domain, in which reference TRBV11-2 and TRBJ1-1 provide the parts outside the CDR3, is EAGVAQSPRYKIIEKRQSVAFWCNPISGHATLYWYQQILGQGPKLLIQFQNNGVVDDSQLPKDRFSAERLKGVDSTLKIQPAKLEDSAVYLCASSLGGALAEAFFGQGTRLTVV.

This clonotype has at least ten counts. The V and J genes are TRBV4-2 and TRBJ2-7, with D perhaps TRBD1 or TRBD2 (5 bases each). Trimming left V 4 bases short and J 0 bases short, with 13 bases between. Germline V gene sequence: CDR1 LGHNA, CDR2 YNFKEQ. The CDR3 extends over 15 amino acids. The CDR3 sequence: CASSPGSGTSYEQYF. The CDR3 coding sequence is TGTGCCAGCAGCCCCGGTAGTGGGACCTCCTACGAGCAGTACTTC.

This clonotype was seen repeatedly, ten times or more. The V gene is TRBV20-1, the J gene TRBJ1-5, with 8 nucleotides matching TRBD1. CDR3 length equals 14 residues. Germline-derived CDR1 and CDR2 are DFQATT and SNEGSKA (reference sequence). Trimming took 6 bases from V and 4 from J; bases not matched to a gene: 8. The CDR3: CSAPPGQENQPQHF. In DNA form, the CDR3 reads TGCAGTGCCCCTCCGGGACAGGAGAATCAGCCCCAGCATTTT.

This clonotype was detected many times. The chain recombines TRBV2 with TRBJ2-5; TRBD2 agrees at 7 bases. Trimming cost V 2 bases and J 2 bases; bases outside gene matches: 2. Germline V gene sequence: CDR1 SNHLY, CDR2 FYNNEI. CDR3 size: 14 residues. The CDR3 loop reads CASSETSAQETQYF. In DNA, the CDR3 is TGTGCCAGCAGTGAAACTAGCGCGCAAGAGACCCAGTACTTC.

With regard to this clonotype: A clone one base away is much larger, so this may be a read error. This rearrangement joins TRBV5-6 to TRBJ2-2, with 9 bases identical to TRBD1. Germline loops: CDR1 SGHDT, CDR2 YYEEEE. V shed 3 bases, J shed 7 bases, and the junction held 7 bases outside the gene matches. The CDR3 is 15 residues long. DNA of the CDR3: TGTGCCAGCAGCTGCGGACAGGGGCTCGACGGGGAGCTGTTTTTT. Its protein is CASSCGQGLDGELFF.

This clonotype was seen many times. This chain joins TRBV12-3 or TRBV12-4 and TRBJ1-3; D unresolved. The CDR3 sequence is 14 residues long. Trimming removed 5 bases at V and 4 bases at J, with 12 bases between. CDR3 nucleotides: TGTGCCAGCAGTCCGACGGCTTCCGGAAACACCATATATTTT. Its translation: CASSPTASGNTIYF.

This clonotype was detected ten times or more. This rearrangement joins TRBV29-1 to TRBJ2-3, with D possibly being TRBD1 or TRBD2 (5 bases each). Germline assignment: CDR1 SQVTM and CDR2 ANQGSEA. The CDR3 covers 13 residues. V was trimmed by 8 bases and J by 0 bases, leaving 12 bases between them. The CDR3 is CSHRDGSTDTQYF. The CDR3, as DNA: TGCAGCCACCGGGACGGTAGCACAGATACGCAGTATTTT.

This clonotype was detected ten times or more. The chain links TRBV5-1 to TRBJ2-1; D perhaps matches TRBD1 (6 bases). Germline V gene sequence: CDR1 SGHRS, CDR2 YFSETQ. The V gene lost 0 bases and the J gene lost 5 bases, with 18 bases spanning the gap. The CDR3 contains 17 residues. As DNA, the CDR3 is TGCGCCAGCAGCTTGGCCTTGAACACGGACAGTAACAATGAGCAGTTCTTC. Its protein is CASSLALNTDSNNEQFF.

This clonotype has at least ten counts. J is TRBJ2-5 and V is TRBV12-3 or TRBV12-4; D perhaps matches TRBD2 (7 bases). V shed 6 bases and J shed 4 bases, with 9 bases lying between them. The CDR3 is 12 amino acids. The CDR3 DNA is TGTGCCAGCAGGGGAGGGGGAGAGACCCAGTACTTC. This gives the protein CASRGGGETQYF.

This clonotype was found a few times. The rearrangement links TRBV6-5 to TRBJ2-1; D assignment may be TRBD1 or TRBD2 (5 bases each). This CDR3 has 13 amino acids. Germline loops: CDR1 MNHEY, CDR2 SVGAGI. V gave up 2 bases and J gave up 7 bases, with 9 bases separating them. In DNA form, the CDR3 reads TGTGCCAGCAGTTACGGGACGATGAATGAGCAGTTCTTC. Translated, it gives CASSYGTMNEQFF.

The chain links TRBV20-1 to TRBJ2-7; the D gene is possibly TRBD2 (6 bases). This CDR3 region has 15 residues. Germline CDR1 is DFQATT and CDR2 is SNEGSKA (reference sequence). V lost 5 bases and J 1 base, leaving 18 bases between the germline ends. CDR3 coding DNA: TGCAGTGCTGGAGCGGTCCCGACTAGGTCCTACGAGCAGTACTTC. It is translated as CSAGAVPTRSYEQYF.

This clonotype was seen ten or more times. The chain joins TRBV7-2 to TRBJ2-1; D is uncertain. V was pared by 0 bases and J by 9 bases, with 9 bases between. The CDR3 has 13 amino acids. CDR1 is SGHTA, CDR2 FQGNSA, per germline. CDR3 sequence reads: CASSLALNGEQFF. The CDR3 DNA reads TGTGCCAGCAGCTTAGCACTTAACGGTGAGCAGTTCTTC.

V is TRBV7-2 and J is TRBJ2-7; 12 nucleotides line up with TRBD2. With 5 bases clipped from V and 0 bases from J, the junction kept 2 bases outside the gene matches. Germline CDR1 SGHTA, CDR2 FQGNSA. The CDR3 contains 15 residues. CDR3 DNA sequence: TGTGCCAGCAGCCGGACTAGCGGGACCTCCTACGAGCAGTACTTC. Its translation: CASSRTSGTSYEQYF.

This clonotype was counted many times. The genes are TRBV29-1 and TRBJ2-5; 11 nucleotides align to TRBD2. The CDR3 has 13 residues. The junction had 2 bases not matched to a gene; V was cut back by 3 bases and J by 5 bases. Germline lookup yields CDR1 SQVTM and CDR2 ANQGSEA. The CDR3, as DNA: TGCAGCGTTGAGGTAGCGGGAGGGGAGACCCAGTACTTC. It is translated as CSVEVAGGETQYF.

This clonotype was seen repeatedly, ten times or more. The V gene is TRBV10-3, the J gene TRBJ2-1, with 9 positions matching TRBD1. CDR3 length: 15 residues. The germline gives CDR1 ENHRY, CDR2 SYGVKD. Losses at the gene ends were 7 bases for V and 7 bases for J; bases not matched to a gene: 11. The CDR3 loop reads CAINRGQGTRNEQFF. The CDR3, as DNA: TGTGCCATCAATCGAGGACAGGGGACGCGGAATGAGCAGTTCTTC.

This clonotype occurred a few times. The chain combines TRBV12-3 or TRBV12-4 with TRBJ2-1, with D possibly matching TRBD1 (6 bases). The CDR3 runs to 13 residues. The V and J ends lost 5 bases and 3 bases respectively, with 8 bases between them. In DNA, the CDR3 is TGTGCCAGCAGTAAACAGGGCTACAATGAGCAGTTCTTC. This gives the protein CASSKQGYNEQFF.

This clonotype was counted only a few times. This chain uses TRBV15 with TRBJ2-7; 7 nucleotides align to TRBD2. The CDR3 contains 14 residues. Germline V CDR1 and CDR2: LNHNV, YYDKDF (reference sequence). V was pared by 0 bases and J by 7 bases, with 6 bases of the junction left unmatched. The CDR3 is CATSRDGGVGEQYF. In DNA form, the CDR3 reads TGTGCCACCAGCAGAGATGGGGGGGTGGGGGAGCAGTACTTC.

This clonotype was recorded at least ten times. CDR3 protein: CASQPSFGDTQYF. CDR3 in DNA: TGTGCCAGCCAACCCAGCTTTGGAGATACGCAGTATTTT. The chain recombines TRBV6-1 with TRBJ2-3; D gene uncertain. The germline V and J ends were trimmed by 8 bases and 5 bases, with 14 bases remaining between them. This CDR3 has 13 residues. Per germline, CDR1 MNHNS and CDR2 SASEGT.

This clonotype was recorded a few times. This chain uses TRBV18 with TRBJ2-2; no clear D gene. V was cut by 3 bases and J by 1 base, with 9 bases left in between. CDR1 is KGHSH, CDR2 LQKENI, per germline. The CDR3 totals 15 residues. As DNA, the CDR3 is TGTGCCAGCTCACCTGACTCTCGGAACACCGGGGAGCTGTTTTTT. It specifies CASSPDSRNTGELFF.

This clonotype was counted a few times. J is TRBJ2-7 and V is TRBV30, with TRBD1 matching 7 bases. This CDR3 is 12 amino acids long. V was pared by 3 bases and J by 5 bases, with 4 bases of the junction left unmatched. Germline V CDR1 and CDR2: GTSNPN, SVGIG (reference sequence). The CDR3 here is CAWRNRGHEQYF. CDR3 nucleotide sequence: TGTGCCTGGAGGAACAGGGGCCACGAGCAGTACTTC.